A selection of T cell receptor beta chains follows, all from one sample in a study of T cells in Graves' hyperthyroidism and ophthalmopathy. TCRdb re-called the multiplex PCR reads with MiXCR, one entry per CDR3 protein. Here the sample spans a few hundred thousand distinct CDR3 sequences, more than 15% being singletons. Material for sequencing was blood. The receptors were gathered from a woman between 25 and 40 years old with Graves' hyperthyroidism. Both conserved end residues are part of each CDR3. The order of the fields is V gene, D gene, J gene, clone size, CDR3 protein, CDR3 DNA. D genes are given only for firm matches. Clone size is stated in some rows and not others, as once, few, many or a class when expanded.

v_gene: TRBV12-5; d_gene: NA; j_gene: TRBJ2-7; abundance: NA; CDR3aa: CASGLVGLGAYEQYF; CDR3nt: TGTGCTAGTGGTTTGGTAGGTCTGGGGGCGTACGAGCAGTACTTC
v_gene: TRBV6-2/TRBV6-3; d_gene: TRBD1; j_gene: TRBJ2-1; abundance: many; CDR3aa: CASSPRDRYDNEQFF; CDR3nt: TGTGCCAGCAGCCCGAGGGACAGATACGACAATGAGCAGTTCTTC
v_gene: TRBV7-9; d_gene: TRBD2; j_gene: TRBJ2-3; abundance: many; CDR3aa: CASSLVGVEIAGLSTDTQYF; CDR3nt: TGTGCCAGCAGCTTAGTGGGGGTCGAGATAGCGGGCCTTAGCACAGATACGCAGTATTTT
v_gene: TRBV7-2; d_gene: TRBD1; j_gene: TRBJ1-1; abundance: many; CDR3aa: CASSPTGGAGTEAFF; CDR3nt: TGTGCCAGCAGCCCGACAGGGGGCGCAGGAACTGAAGCTTTCTTT
v_gene: TRBV3-1; d_gene: NA; j_gene: TRBJ2-7; abundance: NA; CDR3aa: CASSQALHEQYF; CDR3nt: TGTGCCAGCAGCCAAGCCCTCCACGAGCAGTACTTC
v_gene: TRBV10-3; d_gene: NA; j_gene: TRBJ2-7; abundance: NA; CDR3aa: CAISVEPAYEQYF; CDR3nt: TGTGCCATCAGCGTAGAGCCAGCCTACGAGCAGTACTTC
v_gene: TRBV29-1; d_gene: NA; j_gene: TRBJ1-2; abundance: NA; CDR3aa: CSVGNREDYGYTF; CDR3nt: TGCAGCGTTGGGAACAGGGAAGACTATGGCTACACCTTC
v_gene: TRBV9; d_gene: NA; j_gene: TRBJ2-7; abundance: NA; CDR3aa: CASSVGRTARDEQYF; CDR3nt: TGTGCCAGCAGCGTAGGACGGACAGCCCGAGACGAGCAGTACTTC
v_gene: TRBV27; d_gene: NA; j_gene: TRBJ1-4; abundance: few; CDR3aa: CASSFSGPGEKLFF; CDR3nt: NA
v_gene: TRBV12-3/TRBV12-4; d_gene: TRBD2; j_gene: TRBJ2-1; abundance: NA; CDR3aa: CASSHLAGGPRNEQFF; CDR3nt: TGTGCCAGCAGCCATCTAGCGGGAGGGCCTCGGAATGAGCAGTTCTTC
v_gene: TRBV5-1; d_gene: NA; j_gene: TRBJ1-1; abundance: few; CDR3aa: CASSPRWSAEAFF; CDR3nt: TGCGCCAGCAGCCCAAGGTGGTCGGCTGAAGCTTTCTTT
v_gene: TRBV20-1; d_gene: TRBD2; j_gene: TRBJ2-7; abundance: many; CDR3aa: CSARPRLGSGIYEQYF; CDR3nt: TGCAGTGCTAGACCTCGATTGGGTAGCGGGATTTACGAGCAGTACTTC
v_gene: TRBV20-1; d_gene: TRBD1; j_gene: TRBJ2-7; abundance: NA; CDR3aa: CSARAGTGYSYEQYF; CDR3nt: TGCAGTGCTAGAGCCGGGACAGGGTACTCCTACGAGCAGTACTTC
v_gene: TRBV20-1; d_gene: NA; j_gene: TRBJ2-2; abundance: NA; CDR3aa: CSAQEVVATQNTGELFF; CDR3nt: TGCAGTGCCCAGGAGGTCGTAGCGACACAAAACACCGGGGAGCTGTTTTTT
v_gene: TRBV18; d_gene: NA; j_gene: TRBJ1-1; abundance: many; CDR3aa: CASSPGRQNTEAFF; CDR3nt: TGTGCCAGCTCGCCCGGACGGCAGAACACTGAAGCTTTCTTT
v_gene: TRBV15; d_gene: TRBD1; j_gene: TRBJ2-1; abundance: few; CDR3aa: CATSPRTGANYNEQFF; CDR3nt: TGTGCCACCAGCCCTCGGACAGGGGCAAACTACAATGAGCAGTTCTTC
v_gene: TRBV19; d_gene: TRBD2; j_gene: TRBJ2-6; abundance: few; CDR3aa: CASRERLAGSSGANVLTF; CDR3nt: TGTGCCAGTAGGGAGAGACTAGCGGGGAGCTCTGGGGCCAACGTCCTGACTTTC
v_gene: TRBV25-1; d_gene: NA; j_gene: TRBJ1-5; abundance: few; CDR3aa: CASSEWGNQPQHF; CDR3nt: TGTGCCAGCAGTGAGTGGGGCAATCAGCCCCAGCATTTT
v_gene: TRBV4-3; d_gene: NA; j_gene: TRBJ1-1; abundance: many; CDR3aa: CASSQETGRATEAFF; CDR3nt: TGCGCCAGCAGCCAAGAAACAGGGCGGGCCACTGAAGCTTTCTTT
v_gene: TRBV11-1; d_gene: TRBD2; j_gene: TRBJ2-1; abundance: many; CDR3aa: CASSSQLAGVYNEQFF; CDR3nt: TGTGCCAGCAGCTCACAGCTAGCGGGCGTTTACAATGAGCAGTTCTTC
v_gene: TRBV12-3/TRBV12-4; d_gene: TRBD1; j_gene: TRBJ1-5; abundance: many; CDR3aa: CASRDRDNQPQHF; CDR3nt: TGTGCCAGCAGGGACAGGGACAATCAGCCCCAGCATTTT
v_gene: TRBV20-1; d_gene: NA; j_gene: TRBJ1-2; abundance: once; CDR3aa: CSARDGGGGHGYTF; CDR3nt: TGCAGTGCTAGAGATGGGGGAGGGGGGCACGGCTACACCTTC
v_gene: TRBV12-5; d_gene: NA; j_gene: TRBJ2-7; abundance: many; CDR3aa: CASGLTTGLLYEQYF; CDR3nt: TGTGCTAGTGGTTTGACCACGGGACTCCTCTACGAGCAGTACTTC
v_gene: TRBV18; d_gene: NA; j_gene: TRBJ1-4; abundance: NA; CDR3aa: CASSRQETTNEKLFF; CDR3nt: TGTGCCAGCTCGCGACAGGAGACAACTAATGAAAAACTGTTTTTT
v_gene: TRBV19; d_gene: NA; j_gene: TRBJ1-2; abundance: NA; CDR3aa: CASSINRQSGYTF; CDR3nt: TGTGCCAGTAGTATTAACAGGCAATCTGGCTACACCTTC
v_gene: TRBV30; d_gene: NA; j_gene: TRBJ1-1; abundance: many; CDR3aa: CASGPVNTEAFF; CDR3nt: TGTGCCTCGGGACCGGTGAACACTGAAGCTTTCTTT
v_gene: TRBV27; d_gene: NA; j_gene: TRBJ1-4; abundance: many; CDR3aa: CASSLSAVRPNEKLFF; CDR3nt: TGTGCCAGCAGTTTGAGCGCCGTAAGGCCGAATGAAAAACTGTTTTTT
v_gene: TRBV10-3; d_gene: NA; j_gene: TRBJ2-7; abundance: NA; CDR3aa: CAITGQQNYEQYF; CDR3nt: TGTGCCATCACAGGACAGCAGAACTACGAGCAGTACTTC
v_gene: TRBV19; d_gene: NA; j_gene: TRBJ2-1; abundance: NA; CDR3aa: CASRADRRTNNEQFF; CDR3nt: TGTGCCAGTAGGGCCGACAGACGTACCAACAATGAGCAGTTCTTC
v_gene: TRBV7-2; d_gene: NA; j_gene: TRBJ1-6; abundance: few; CDR3aa: CASSLLKLSNSPLHF; CDR3nt: TGTGCCAGCAGCTTGCTAAAACTCTCGAATTCACCCCTCCACTTT
v_gene: TRBV11-1; d_gene: TRBD2; j_gene: TRBJ2-5; abundance: NA; CDR3aa: CASSPYPGLAGQETQYF; CDR3nt: TGTGCCAGCAGCCCCTACCCGGGACTAGCGGGACAAGAGACCCAGTACTTC
v_gene: TRBV20-1; d_gene: NA; j_gene: TRBJ2-7; abundance: many; CDR3aa: CSTGGAGVEQYF; CDR3nt: TGCAGCACAGGGGGAGCGGGGGTCGAGCAGTACTTC
v_gene: TRBV12-3/TRBV12-4; d_gene: TRBD2; j_gene: TRBJ2-7; abundance: many; CDR3aa: CASRSTSGKIEQYF; CDR3nt: TGTGCCAGCAGATCGACTAGCGGGAAGATCGAGCAGTACTTC
v_gene: TRBV5-1; d_gene: NA; j_gene: TRBJ1-6; abundance: many; CDR3aa: CASSLAMQGAGSPLHF; CDR3nt: TGCGCCAGCAGCTTGGCAATGCAGGGCGCCGGTTCACCCCTCCACTTT
v_gene: TRBV11-2; d_gene: TRBD2; j_gene: TRBJ2-3; abundance: NA; CDR3aa: CASSPSRRLAARPTQYF; CDR3nt: TGTGCCAGCAGCCCTAGTAGGAGACTAGCGGCCCGACCCACGCAGTATTTT
v_gene: TRBV7-9; d_gene: NA; j_gene: TRBJ1-4; abundance: many; CDR3aa: CASSWFVDEKLFF; CDR3nt: TGTGCCAGCAGCTGGTTTGTGGACGAAAAACTGTTTTTT
v_gene: TRBV7-9; d_gene: TRBD1; j_gene: TRBJ1-2; abundance: few; CDR3aa: CASSSTGSSLRRGGYTF; CDR3nt: TGTGCCAGCAGCTCGACAGGGAGCTCGCTTCGACGGGGTGGCTACACCTTC
v_gene: TRBV7-9; d_gene: TRBD1; j_gene: TRBJ1-2; abundance: many; CDR3aa: CASRPGQVAGYTF; CDR3nt: TGTGCCAGCAGACCGGGACAGGTGGCCGGCTACACCTTC